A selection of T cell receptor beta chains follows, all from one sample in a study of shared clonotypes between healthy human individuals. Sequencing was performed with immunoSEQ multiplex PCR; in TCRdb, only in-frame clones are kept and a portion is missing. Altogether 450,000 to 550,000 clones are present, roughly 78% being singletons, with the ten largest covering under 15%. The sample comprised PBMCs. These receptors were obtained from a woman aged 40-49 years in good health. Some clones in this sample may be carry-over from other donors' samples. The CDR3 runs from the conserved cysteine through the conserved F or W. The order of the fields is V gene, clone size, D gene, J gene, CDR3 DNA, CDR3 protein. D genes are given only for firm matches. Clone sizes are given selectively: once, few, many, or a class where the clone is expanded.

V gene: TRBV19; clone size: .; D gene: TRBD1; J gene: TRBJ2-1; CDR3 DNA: TGTGCCAGTAGTATAGGACAGGGGGAATACAATGAGCAGTTCTTC; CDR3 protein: CASSIGQGEYNEQFF
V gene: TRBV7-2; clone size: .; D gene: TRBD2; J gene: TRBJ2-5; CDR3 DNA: TGTGCCAGCAGCCTTGGGACTAGCAGAAAAGAGACCCAGTACTTC; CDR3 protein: CASSLGTSRKETQYF
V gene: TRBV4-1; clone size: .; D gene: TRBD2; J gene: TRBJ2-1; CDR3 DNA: TGCGCTCGACCCCGGGCGGGAGGCTACAATGAGCAGTTCTTC; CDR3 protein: CARPRAGGYNEQFF
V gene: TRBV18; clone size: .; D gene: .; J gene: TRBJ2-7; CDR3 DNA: TGTGCCAGCTCACCAAACGGCCAGATCTCCTACGAGCAGTACTTC; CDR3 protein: CASSPNGQISYEQYF
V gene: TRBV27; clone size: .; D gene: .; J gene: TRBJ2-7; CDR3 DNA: TGTGCCAGCACCATAGCCGGGGCCTTGGACGAGCAGTACTTC; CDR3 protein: CASTIAGALDEQYF
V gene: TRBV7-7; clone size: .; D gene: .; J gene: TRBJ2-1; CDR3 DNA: TGTGCTAGCAGCTTATCACTAGACTACAATGAGCAGTTCTTC; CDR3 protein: CASSLSLDYNEQFF
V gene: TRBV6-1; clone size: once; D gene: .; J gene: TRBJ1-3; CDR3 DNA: TGTGCCAGCAGTGAACAACCCACCCTAGGGTCTGGAAACACCATATATTTT; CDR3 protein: CASSEQPTLGSGNTIYF
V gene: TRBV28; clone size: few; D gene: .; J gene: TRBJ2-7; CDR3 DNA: TGTGCCAGCAGTTTATCGCGGGACCCTATTTTCTACGAGCAGTACTTC; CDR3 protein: CASSLSRDPIFYEQYF
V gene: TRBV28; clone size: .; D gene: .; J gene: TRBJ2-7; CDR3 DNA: TGTGCCAGCAGTTTAATGGACAGCGGGTACGAGCAGTACTTC; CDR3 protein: CASSLMDSGYEQYF
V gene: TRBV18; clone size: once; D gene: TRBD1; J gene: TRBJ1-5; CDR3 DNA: TGTGCCAGCTCATGGACAGGTCGGCAGCCCCAGCATTTT; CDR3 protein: CASSWTGRQPQHF
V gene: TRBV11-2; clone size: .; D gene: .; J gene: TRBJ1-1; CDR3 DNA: TGTGCCAGCAGCTTTAGGCAGAGAGAAGCTTTCTTT; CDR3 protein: CASSFRQREAFF
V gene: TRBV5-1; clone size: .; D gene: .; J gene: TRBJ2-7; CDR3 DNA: TGCGCCAGCAGCTTGCGGGGCAGCCACGAGCAGTACTTC; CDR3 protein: CASSLRGSHEQYF
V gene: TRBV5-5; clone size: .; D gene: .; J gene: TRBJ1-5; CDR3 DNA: TGTGCCAGCAGCCTTCTCGACCAGCCCCAGCATTTT; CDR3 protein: CASSLLDQPQHF
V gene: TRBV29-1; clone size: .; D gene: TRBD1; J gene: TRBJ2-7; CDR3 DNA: TGCAGCGTTCACAGGGGCCCAGGGGGCGAGCAGTACTTC; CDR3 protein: CSVHRGPGGEQYF
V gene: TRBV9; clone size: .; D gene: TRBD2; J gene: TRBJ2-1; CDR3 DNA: TGTGCCAGCAGCGTAAGCGGGACGGGAGTTGAGCAGTTCTTC; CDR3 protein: CASSVSGTGVEQFF
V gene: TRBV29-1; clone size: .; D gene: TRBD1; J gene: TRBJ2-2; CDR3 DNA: TGCAGCGCAAGCCAGGGGGTTGGCGGGGAGCTGTTTTTT; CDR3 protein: CSASQGVGGELFF
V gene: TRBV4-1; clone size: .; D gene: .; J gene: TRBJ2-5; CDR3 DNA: TGCGCCAGCAGCCAAGATTCGCCGACTTTGGAGACCCAGTACTTC; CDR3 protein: CASSQDSPTLETQYF
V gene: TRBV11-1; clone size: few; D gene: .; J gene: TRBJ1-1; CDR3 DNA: TGTGCCAGCAGCTTTGGGGACAACACTGAAGCTTTCTTT; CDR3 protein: CASSFGDNTEAFF
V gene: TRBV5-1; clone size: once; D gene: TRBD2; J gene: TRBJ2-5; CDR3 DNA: TGCGCCAGCAGCTTCAGACTAGCGGGAGAGACCCAGTACTTC; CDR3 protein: CASSFRLAGETQYF
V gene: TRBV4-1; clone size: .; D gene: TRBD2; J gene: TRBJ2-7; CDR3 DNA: TGCGCCAGCAGCCAAGATGGTGGTAGCGGGAGGGACGAGCAGTACTTC; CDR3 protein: CASSQDGGSGRDEQYF
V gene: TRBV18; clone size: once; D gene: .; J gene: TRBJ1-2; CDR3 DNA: TGTGCCAGCTCACCGCTCCACTCTCGGGACAACACGCTAGGGGTCTATGGCTACACCTTC; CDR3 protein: CASSPLHSRDNTLGVYGYTF
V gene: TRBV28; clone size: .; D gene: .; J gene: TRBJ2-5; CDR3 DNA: TGTGCCAGCAGAACAACAGGGAGGGAGACCCAGTACTTC; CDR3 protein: CASRTTGRETQYF
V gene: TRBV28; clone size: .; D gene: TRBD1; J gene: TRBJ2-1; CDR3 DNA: TGTGCCAGCAGCCCCGGGACAGGGTCCTACAATGAGCAGTTCTTC; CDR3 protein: CASSPGTGSYNEQFF
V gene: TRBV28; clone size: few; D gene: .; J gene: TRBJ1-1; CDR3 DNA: TGTGCCAGCCTACTAGGGGGCACTGAAGCTTTCTTT; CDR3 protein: CASLLGGTEAFF
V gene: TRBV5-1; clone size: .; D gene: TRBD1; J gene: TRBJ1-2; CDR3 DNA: TGCGCCAGCAGCCCCCTTACGACAGGGGGCTATGGCTACACCTTC; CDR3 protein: CASSPLTTGGYGYTF
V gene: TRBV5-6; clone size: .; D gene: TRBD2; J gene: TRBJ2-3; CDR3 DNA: TGTGCCAGCAGCGTAGCGGGAGGCTACAGGAATACGCAGTATTTT; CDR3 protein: CASSVAGGYRNTQYF
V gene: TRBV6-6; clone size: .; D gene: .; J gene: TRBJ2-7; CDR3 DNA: TGTGCCAGCAGTTATTTAAGCGGGTCGTCCTACGAGCAGTACTTC; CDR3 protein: CASSYLSGSSYEQYF
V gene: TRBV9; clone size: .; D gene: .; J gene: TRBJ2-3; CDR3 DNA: TGTGCCAGCAGCGCACAGGGACTGGGGACAGATACGCAGTATTTT; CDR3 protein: CASSAQGLGTDTQYF
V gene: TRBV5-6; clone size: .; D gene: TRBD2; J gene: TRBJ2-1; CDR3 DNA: TGTGCCAGCAGCACTCCCGGGGGGGCGGATTCCTACAATGAGCAGTTCTTC; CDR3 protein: CASSTPGGADSYNEQFF
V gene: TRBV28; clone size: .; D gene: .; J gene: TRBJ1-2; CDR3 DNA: TGTGCCAGCAGCCCAGCTAACTATGGCTACACCTTC; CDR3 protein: CASSPANYGYTF
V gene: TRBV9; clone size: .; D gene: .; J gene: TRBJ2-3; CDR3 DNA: TGTGCCAGCAGCGTAGACAGGAACACAGATACGCAGTATTTT; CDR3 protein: CASSVDRNTDTQYF
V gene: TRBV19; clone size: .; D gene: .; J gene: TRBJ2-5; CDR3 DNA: TGTGCCAGTAGGGAGGGGCACTTCCAAGAGACCCAGTACTTC; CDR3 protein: CASREGHFQETQYF
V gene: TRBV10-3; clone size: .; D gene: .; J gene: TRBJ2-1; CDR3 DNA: TGTGCCATCACCGGACTCGGCTACAATGAGCAGTTCTTC; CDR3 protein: CAITGLGYNEQFF
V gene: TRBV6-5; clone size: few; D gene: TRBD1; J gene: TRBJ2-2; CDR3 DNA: TGTGCCAGCAGTTACCTACAGGGGGCCGGGGAGCTGTTTTTT; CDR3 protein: CASSYLQGAGELFF
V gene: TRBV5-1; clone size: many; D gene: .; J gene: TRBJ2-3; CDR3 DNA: TGCGCCAGCAGCTTGACCCCCAGGGTGGGCACAGATACGCAGTATTTT; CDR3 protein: CASSLTPRVGTDTQYF
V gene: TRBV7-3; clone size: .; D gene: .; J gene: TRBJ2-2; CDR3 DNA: TGTGCCAGCAGATCACACCCCTCCCTGGTTGGGATCCACGGGGAGCTGTTTTTT; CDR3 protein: CASRSHPSLVGIHGELFF
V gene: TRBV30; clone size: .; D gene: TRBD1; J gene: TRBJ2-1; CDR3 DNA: TGTGCCTCCAAGGAACAGGGGTACAATGAGCAGTTCTTC; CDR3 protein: CASKEQGYNEQFF
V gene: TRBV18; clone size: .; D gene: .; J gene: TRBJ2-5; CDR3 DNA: TGTGCCAGCTCGCGGACCGGGCCGAAAGAGACCCAGTACTTC; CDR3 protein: CASSRTGPKETQYF
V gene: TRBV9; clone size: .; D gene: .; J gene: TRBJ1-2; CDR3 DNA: TGTGCCAGCAGCGTATTAGGCCAGAACTATGGCTACACCTTC; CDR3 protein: CASSVLGQNYGYTF
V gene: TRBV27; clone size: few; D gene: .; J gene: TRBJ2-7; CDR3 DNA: TGTGCCAGCAGTTCCCGGACGATACAGTACTTC; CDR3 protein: CASSSRTIQYF
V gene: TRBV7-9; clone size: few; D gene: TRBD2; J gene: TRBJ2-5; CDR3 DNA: TGTGCCAGCAGCTGGGGGGGGGAGACCCAGTACTTC; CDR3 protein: CASSWGGETQYF
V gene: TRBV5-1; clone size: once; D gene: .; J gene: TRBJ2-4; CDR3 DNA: TGCGCCAGCAGCTTGGAGAGGGTAAACATTCAGTACTTC; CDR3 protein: CASSLERVNIQYF
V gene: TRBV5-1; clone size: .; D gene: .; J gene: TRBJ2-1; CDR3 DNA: TGCGCCAGCAGCTTGTCGGTGGGTAGCGGAACCAATGAGCAGTTCTTC; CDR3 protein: CASSLSVGSGTNEQFF
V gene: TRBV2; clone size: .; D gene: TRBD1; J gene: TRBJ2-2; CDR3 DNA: TGTGCCAGCACACAGGGGCCCACCGGGGAGCTGTTTTTT; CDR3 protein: CASTQGPTGELFF
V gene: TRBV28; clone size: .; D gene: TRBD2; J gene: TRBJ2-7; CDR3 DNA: TGTGCCAGCAGTTTATTCTCCCTAGCGGGAGAGCGTGACGAGCAGTACTTC; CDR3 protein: CASSLFSLAGERDEQYF
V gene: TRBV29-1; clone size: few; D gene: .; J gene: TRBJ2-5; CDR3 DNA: TGCAGCGTTGAGGGCTTGGGGGGCATTAAAGAGACCCAGTACTTC; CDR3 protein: CSVEGLGGIKETQYF
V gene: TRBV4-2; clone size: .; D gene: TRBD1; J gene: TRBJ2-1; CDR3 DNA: TGTGCCAGCAGCCAAGTGACCGGGACAGGGGGCCCGTACAATGAGCAGTTCTTC; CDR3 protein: CASSQVTGTGGPYNEQFF
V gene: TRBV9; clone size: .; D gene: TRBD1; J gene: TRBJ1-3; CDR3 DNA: TGTGCCAGCAGCTCAGGACAGGGGCCCCACTCTGGAAACACCATATATTTT; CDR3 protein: CASSSGQGPHSGNTIYF
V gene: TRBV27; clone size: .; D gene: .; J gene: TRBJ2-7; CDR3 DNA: TGTGCCAGCAGTTTAAGGCAGGGATTGACCTACGAGCAGTACTTC; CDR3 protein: CASSLRQGLTYEQYF
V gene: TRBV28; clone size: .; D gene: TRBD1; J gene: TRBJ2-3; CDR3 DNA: TGTGCCAGCAGTTTACACGACAGGGGTGGCACGCAGTATTTT; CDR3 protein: CASSLHDRGGTQYF
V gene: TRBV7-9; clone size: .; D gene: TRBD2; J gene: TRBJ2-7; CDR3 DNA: TGTGCCAGCAGTTCTAAACTAGCGGTCTACGAGCAGTACTTC; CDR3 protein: CASSSKLAVYEQYF
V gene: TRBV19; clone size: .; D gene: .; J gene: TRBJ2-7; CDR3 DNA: TGTGCCAGTAGTATTAGTGGTACGAAACTTTACGAGCAGTACTTC; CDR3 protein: CASSISGTKLYEQYF
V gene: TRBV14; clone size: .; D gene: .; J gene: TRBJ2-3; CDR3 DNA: TGTGCCAGCAGCAACCGGCCCCCAGATACGCAGTATTTT; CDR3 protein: CASSNRPPDTQYF
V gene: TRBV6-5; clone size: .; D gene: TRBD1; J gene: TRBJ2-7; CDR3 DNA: TGTGCCAGCAGTTACCGACAGGGTCTATACGAGCAGTACTTC; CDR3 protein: CASSYRQGLYEQYF
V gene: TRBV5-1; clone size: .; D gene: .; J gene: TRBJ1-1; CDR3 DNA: TGCGCCAGCAGCTTACAGGGTTCGGGGAACACTGAAGCTTTCTTT; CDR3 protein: CASSLQGSGNTEAFF
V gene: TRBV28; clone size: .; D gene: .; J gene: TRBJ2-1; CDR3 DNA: TGTGCCAGCAGCCGACAGGTGAGCTCCTACAATGAGCAGTTCTTC; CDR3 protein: CASSRQVSSYNEQFF
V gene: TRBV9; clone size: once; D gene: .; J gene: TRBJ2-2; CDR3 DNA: TGTGCCAGCAGCGTGGGAGCCCTAAAAGGGGAGCTGTTTTTT; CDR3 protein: CASSVGALKGELFF
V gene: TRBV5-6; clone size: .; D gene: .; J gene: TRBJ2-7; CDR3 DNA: TGTGCCAGCAGCTTGGACCCGAGGGACGAGCAGTACTTC; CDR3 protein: CASSLDPRDEQYF
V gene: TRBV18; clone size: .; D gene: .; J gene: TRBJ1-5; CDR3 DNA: TGTGCCAGCTCACCGGACAACCAACTCATAGCAAGACAGCCCCAGCATTTT; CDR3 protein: CASSPDNQLIARQPQHF